This TCR beta chain stems from a study of glioma-infiltrating T cells. Findings and caveats of the study: CDR3 overlap between tissue and blood was very small.

Regarding this clonotype: Its antigen remains unknown.

Using RNA template, CDR3s of TCR alpha and beta were amplified with iRepertoire arm-PCR. One entry per CDR3 protein, called by TCRdb with MiXCR from the multiplex PCR reads. The data contain approximately 89,000 distinct CDR3 sequences, 20% to 25% of them singletons. The material sequenced was glioma tissue, nonneoplastic brain tissue, or PBMCs (not recorded which). This receptor was obtained from a human donor with low-grade glioma or glioblastoma, undergoing nonglioma brain surgery, or in good health (not recorded which).

The CDR3 region is CSARALDRYSNQPQHF. The CDR3, as DNA: TGCAGTGCTAGAGCCCTGGACAGGTATAGCAATCAGCCCCAGCATTTT. The chain carries TRBV20-1 and TRBJ1-5; 7 bases line up with TRBD1. The germline V gene has CDR1 DFQATT and CDR2 SNEGSKA (reference sequence). The junction had 6 bases not matched to a gene; V was cut back by 1 base and J by 0 bases. This CDR3 has 16 residues.